This T cell receptor (beta chain) is drawn from a study of shared clonotypes between healthy human individuals. Turning to the study itself: Three plates were used per donor for CD4 naive, three for CD4 memory, two for CD8 naive and one for CD8 memory. Study-wide points: Richness estimates generally favored naive over memory subsets.

The naive CD8 population came from CD45RO-negative cells selected for CCR7, without terminally differentiated effector memory CD45RA+ cells. As for this clone: The antigen is not known. Additional DNA sequences in this sample encode the identical CDR3.

Profiling relied on immunoSEQ multiplex PCR, and the TCRdb table lists in-frame clones only, not all of them. Among some 2.1 million clones listed, about 94% were seen once. The sequenced material came from naive CD8+ T cells sorted from blood. The sequence derives from a man between 18 and 29 years old in good health.

In DNA, the CDR3 is TGTGCCAGCAGCTTGGGATGGGGTGGCGAGACCCAGTACTTC. Encoded protein: CASSLGWGGETQYF. This chain uses TRBV5-6 with TRBJ2-5; D call uncertain. Germline assignment: CDR1 SGHDT and CDR2 YYEEEE. V was shortened by 0 bases and J by 5 bases, with 11 bases between the two germline ends. The CDR3 sequence is 14 residues long.